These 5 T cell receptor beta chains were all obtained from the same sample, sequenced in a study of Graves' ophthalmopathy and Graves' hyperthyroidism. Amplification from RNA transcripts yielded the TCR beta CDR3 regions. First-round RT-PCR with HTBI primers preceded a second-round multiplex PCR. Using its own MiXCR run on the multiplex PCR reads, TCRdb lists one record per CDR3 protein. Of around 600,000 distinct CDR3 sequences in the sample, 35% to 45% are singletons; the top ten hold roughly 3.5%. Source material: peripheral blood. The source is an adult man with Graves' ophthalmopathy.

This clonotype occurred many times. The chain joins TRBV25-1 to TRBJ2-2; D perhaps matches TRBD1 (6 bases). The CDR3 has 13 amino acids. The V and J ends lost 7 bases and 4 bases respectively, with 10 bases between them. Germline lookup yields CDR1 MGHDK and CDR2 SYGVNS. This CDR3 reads CASTQGGTGELFF. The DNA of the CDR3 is TGTGCCAGCACACAGGGCGGCACCGGGGAGCTGTTTTTT.

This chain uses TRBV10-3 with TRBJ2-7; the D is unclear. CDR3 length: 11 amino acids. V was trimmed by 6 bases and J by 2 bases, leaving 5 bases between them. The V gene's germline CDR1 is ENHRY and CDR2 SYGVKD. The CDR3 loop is CAIRVAYEQYF. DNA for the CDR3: TGTGCCATCAGGGTCGCCTACGAGCAGTACTTC.

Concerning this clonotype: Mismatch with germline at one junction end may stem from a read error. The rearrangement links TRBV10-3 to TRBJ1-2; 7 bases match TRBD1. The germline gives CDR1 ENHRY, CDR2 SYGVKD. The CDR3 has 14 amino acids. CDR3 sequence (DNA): TGTGCCAGCAGTTACAGGGGAGGGGGGTATGGCTACACCTTC. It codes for CASSYRGGGYGYTF.

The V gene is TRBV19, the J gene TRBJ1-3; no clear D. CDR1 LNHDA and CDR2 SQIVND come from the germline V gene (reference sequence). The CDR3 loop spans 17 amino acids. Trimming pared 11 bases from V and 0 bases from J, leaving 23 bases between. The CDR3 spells CAPRGGIGSLSGNTIYF. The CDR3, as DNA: TGTGCCCCTCGGGGAGGGATCGGGTCTCTCTCTGGAAACACCATATATTTT. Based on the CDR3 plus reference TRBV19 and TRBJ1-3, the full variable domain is DGGITQSPKYLFRKEGQNVTLSCEQNLNHDAMYWYRQDPGQGLRLIYYSQIVNDFQKGDIAEGYSVSREKKESFPLTVTSAQKNPTAFYLCAPRGGIGSLSGNTIYFGEGSWLTVV.

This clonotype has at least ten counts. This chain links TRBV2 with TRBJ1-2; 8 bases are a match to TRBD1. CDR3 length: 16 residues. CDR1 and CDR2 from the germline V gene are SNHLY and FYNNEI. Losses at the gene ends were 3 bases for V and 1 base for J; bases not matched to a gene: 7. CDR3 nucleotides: TGTGCCAGCAGTGACGACAGGGGTCCTCTTAACTATGGCTACACCTTC. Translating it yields CASSDDRGPLNYGYTF.